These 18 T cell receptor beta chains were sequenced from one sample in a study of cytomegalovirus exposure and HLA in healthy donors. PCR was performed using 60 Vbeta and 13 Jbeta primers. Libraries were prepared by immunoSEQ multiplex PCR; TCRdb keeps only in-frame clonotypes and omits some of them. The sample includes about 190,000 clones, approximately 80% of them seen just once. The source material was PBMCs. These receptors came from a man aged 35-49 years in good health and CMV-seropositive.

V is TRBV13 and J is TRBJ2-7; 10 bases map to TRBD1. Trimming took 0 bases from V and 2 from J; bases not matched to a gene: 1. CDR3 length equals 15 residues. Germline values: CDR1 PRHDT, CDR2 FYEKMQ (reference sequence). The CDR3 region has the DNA TGTGCCAGCAGCTTAGGGGGACAGGGGACCTACGAGCAGTACTTC. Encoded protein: CASSLGGQGTYEQYF.

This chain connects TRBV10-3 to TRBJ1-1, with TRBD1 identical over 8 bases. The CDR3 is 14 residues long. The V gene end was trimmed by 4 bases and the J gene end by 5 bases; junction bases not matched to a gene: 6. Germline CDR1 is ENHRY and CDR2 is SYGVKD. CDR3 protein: CAISVTGGRTEAFF. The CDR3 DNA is TGTGCCATCAGTGTAACAGGGGGAAGAACTGAAGCTTTCTTT.

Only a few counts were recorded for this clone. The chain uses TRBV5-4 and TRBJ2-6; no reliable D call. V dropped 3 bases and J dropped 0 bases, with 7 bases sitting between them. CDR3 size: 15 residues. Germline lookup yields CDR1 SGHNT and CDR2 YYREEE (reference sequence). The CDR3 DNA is TGTGCCAGCAGCTCGAAGAGCTCTGGGGCCAACGTCCTGACTTTC. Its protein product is CASSSKSSGANVLTF.

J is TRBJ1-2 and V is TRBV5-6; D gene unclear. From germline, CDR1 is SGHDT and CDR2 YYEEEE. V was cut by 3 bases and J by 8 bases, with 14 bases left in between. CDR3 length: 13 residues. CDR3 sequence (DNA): TGTGCCAGCAGCTCCTGGGCGCATGGCGGCTACACCTTC. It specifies CASSSWAHGGYTF.

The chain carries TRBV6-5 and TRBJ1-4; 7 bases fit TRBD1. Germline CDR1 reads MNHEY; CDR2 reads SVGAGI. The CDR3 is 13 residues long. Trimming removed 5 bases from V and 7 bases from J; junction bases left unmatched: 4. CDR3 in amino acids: CASSRQGPEKLFF. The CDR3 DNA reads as TGTGCCAGCAGTCGACAGGGCCCTGAAAAACTGTTTTTT.

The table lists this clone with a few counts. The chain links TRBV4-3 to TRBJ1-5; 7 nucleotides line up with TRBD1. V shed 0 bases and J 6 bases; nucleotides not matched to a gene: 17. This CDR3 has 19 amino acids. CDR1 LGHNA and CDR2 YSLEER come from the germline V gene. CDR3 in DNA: TGCGCCAGCAGCCAAGATAAGGACAGGTGGAAAAAGCCGAGTCAGCCCCAGCATTTT. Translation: CASSQDKDRWKKPSQPQHF.

The CDR3 region has the DNA TGTGCCAGCAGTCGACAGGGGCTCTGGGAAAACATTCAGTACTTC. Protein: CASSRQGLWENIQYF. This chain joins TRBV6-5 and TRBJ2-4; 8 bases agree with TRBD1. The CDR3 has 15 amino acids. Germline V CDR1 and CDR2: MNHEY, SVGAGI. The junction had 8 bases not matched to a gene; V was cut back by 5 bases and J by 5 bases.

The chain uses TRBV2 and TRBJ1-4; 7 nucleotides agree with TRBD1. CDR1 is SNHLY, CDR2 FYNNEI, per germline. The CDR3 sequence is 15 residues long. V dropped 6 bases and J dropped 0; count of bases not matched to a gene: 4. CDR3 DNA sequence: TGTGCCAGCAGAAGACAGGGTTCAACTAATGAAAAACTGTTTTTT. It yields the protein CASRRQGSTNEKLFF. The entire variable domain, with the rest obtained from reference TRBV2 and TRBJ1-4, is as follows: EPEVTQTPSHQVTQMGQEVILRCVPISNHLYFYWYRQILGQKVEFLVSFYNNEISEKSEIFDDQFSVERPDGSNFTLKIRSTKLEDSAMYFCASRRQGSTNEKLFFGSGTQLSVL.

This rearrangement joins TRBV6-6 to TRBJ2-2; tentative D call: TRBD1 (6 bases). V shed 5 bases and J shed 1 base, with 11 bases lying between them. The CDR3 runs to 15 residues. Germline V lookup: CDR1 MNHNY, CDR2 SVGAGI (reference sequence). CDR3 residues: CASSTPGQNTGELFF. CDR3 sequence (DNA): TGTGCCAGCAGTACCCCGGGACAGAACACCGGGGAGCTGTTTTTT.

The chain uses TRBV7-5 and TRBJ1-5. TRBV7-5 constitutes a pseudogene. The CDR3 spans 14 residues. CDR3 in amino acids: CALLGGGTGQPQHF. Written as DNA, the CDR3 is TGTGCGCTTCTTGGGGGGGGCACGGGTCAGCCCCAGCATTTT.

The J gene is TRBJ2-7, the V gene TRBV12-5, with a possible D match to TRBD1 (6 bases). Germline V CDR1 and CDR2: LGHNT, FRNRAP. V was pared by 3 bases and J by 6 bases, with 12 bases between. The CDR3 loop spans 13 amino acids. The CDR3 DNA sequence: TGTGCTAGTGGTTTAGGGACATTCGGCGAGCAGTACTTC. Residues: CASGLGTFGEQYF.

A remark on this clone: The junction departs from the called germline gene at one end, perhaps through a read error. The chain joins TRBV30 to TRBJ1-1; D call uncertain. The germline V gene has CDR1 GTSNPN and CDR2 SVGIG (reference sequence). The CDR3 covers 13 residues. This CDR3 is CAWSVLREAGPPF. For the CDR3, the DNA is TGTGCCTGGAGTGTACTTCGAGAAGCAGGCCCTCCTTTT.

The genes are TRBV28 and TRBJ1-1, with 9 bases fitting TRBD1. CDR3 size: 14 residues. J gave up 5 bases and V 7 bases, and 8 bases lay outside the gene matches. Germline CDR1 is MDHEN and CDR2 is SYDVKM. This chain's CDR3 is CASNDGQGWTEAFF. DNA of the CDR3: TGTGCCAGCAATGATGGACAGGGGTGGACTGAAGCTTTCTTT.

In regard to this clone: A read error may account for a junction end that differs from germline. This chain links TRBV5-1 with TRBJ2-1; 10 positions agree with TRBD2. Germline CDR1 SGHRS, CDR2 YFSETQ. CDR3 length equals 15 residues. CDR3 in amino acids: CASSLDASGSPNGIF. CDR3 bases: TGCGCCAGCAGTCTTGACGCTAGCGGGAGCCCCAATGGTATCTTC.

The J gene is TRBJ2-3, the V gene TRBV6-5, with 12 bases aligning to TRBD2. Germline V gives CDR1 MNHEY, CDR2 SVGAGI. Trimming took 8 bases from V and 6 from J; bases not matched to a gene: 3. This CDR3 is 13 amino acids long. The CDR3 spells CASRTSGTDTQYF. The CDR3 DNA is TGTGCCAGCCGGACTAGCGGGACGGATACGCAGTATTTT.

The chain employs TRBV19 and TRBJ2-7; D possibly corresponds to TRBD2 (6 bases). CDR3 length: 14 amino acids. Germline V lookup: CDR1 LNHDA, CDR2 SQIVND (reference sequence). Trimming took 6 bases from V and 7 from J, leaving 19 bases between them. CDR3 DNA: TGTGCCAGTAGCGTTGGAAGGGAGGCTGGGGAGCAGTACTTC. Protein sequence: CASSVGREAGEQYF.

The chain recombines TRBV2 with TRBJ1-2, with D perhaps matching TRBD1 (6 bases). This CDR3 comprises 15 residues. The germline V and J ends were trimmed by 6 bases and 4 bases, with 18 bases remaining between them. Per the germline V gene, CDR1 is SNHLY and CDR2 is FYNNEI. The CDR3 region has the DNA TGTGCCAGCAGGGGGGCCGGGTGGGGACGCTATGGCTACACCTTC. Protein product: CASRGAGWGRYGYTF.

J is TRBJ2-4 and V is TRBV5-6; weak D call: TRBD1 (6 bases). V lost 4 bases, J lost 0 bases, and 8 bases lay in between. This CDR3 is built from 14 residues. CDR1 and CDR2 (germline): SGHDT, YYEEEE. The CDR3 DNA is TGTGCCAGCAGCACGACAGGAGCCAAAAACATTCAGTACTTC. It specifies CASSTTGAKNIQYF. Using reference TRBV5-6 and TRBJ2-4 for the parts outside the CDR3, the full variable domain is DAGVTQSPTHLIKTRGQQVTLRCSPKSGHDTVSWYQQALGQGPQFIFQYYEEEERQRGNFPDRFSGHQFPNYSSELNVNALLLGDSALYLCASSTTGAKNIQYFGAGTRLSVL.